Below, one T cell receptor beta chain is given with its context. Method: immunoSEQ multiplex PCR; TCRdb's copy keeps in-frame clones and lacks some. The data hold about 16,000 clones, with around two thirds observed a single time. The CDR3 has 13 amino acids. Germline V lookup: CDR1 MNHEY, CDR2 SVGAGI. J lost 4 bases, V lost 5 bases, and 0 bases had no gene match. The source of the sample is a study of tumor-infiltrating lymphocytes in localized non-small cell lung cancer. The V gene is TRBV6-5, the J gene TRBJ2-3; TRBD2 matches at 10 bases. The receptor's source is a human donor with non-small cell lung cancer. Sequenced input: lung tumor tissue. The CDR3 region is CASSSGGADTQYF. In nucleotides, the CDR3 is TGTGCCAGCAGTAGCGGGGGGGCAGATACGCAGTATTTT.